This T cell receptor beta chain came from a study of T cell changes during pregnancy in multiple sclerosis. The table came from immunoSEQ multiplex PCR; TCRdb's copy has only in-frame clones and leaves some out. The sample holds some 49,000 clones, nearly 90% seen once. This CDR3 has 17 amino acids. The germline gives CDR1 SNHLY, CDR2 FYNNEI. After removal of 6 bases from V and 3 bases from J, the junction contained 12 bases not matched to a gene. This sample comprised peripheral blood, obtained after pregnancy. The rearrangement uses TRBV2 and TRBJ2-1, with 9 positions matching TRBD2. This sequence originates from a female donor in good health, enrolled as a control in a pregnancy study. The CDR3 sequence is CASSDTQLAGVYNEQFF. The CDR3 DNA is TGTGCCAGCAGCGATACGCAACTAGCGGGTGTCTACAATGAGCAGTTCTTC.